A selection of T cell receptor beta chains follows, all from one sample in a study of shared clonotypes between healthy human individuals. Sequenced by immunoSEQ multiplex PCR; TCRdb stores in-frame clones only, minus some. In the table there are about 580,000 clones, roughly 98% of which are singletons. Sequencing was done on a sample of naive CD8+ T cells sorted from blood. These TCRs come from a man aged 30-40 years in good health. CDR3s include the opening cysteine and the closing phenylalanine or tryptophan. Each record gives: J gene, clone size, V gene, D gene, CDR3 protein, CDR3 DNA. The D gene is left open where the match is weak. Only part of the rows carry a size: once, few, many, or a class if the clone is expanded.

TRBJ2-7,.,TRBV29-1,.,CSVEGGTGSYEQYF,TGCAGCGTTGAGGGCGGGACCGGCTCCTACGAGCAGTACTTC
TRBJ2-3,.,TRBV6-5,.,CASRSLELSADTQYF,TGTGCCAGCAGGAGCCTGGAATTGTCCGCGGATACGCAGTATTTT
TRBJ1-5,.,TRBV6-6,TRBD1,CASSETGNGNQPQHF,TGTGCCAGCAGCGAGACAGGGAATGGCAATCAGCCCCAGCATTTT
TRBJ2-7,.,TRBV15,TRBD2,CATGTSGSSYEQYF,TGTGCCACGGGGACTAGCGGGAGCTCCTACGAGCAGTACTTC
TRBJ2-7,.,TRBV27,TRBD2,CASSLGPRSGAAYEQYF,TGTGCCAGCAGTTTAGGCCCGAGGAGCGGGGCGGCCTACGAGCAGTACTTC
TRBJ2-2,.,TRBV14,.,CASSLYGGMELFF,TGTGCCAGCAGCCTGTATGGGGGTATGGAGCTGTTTTTT
TRBJ2-1,once,TRBV7-8,.,CASSSTGYNEQFF,TGTGCCAGCAGTTCTACAGGTTACAATGAGCAGTTCTTC
TRBJ2-7,.,TRBV19,.,CASSSLFGGNYEQYF,TGTGCCAGTAGTTCTCTCTTTGGGGGGAACTACGAGCAGTACTTC
TRBJ2-7,.,TRBV2,.,CASSASSSYEQYF,TGTGCCAGCAGTGCCTCGTCCTCCTACGAGCAGTACTTC
TRBJ2-6,.,TRBV7-2,.,CASSLVYGANVLTF,TGTGCCAGCAGCTTAGTTTATGGGGCCAACGTCCTGACTTTC
TRBJ2-3,.,TRBV6-1,.,CASSELGPTDTQYF,TGTGCCAGCAGTGAGTTGGGCCCCACAGATACGCAGTATTTT
TRBJ2-1,.,TRBV7-9,.,CASSLRGFDEQFF,TGTGCCAGCAGCTTAAGGGGATTCGATGAGCAGTTCTTC
TRBJ2-7,.,TRBV21-1,.,CASSKSLGRYEQYF,TGTGCCAGCAGCAAATCCCTCGGGCGCTACGAGCAGTACTTC
TRBJ2-1,.,TRBV6-5,.,CASSYGGNEQFF,TGTGCCAGCAGTTACGGTGGCAATGAGCAGTTCTTC
TRBJ1-5,.,TRBV27,.,CASYSRGQPQHF,TGTGCCAGCTACAGTAGGGGCCAGCCCCAGCATTTT
TRBJ2-5,.,TRBV29-1,.,CSVEFKALQETQYF,TGCAGCGTTGAGTTCAAGGCGCTGCAAGAGACCCAGTACTTC
TRBJ1-5,.,TRBV28,.,CASKLTTDRVQPQHF,TGTGCCAGCAAACTAACGACAGATCGGGTCCAGCCCCAGCATTTT
TRBJ2-7,.,TRBV7-3,.,CASSSGVNSYEQYF,TGTGCCAGCAGCTCAGGGGTTAACTCCTACGAGCAGTACTTC
TRBJ2-1,.,TRBV11-2,TRBD2,CASSFSSGNYNEQFF,TGTGCCAGCAGCTTTTCTAGCGGGAACTACAATGAGCAGTTCTTC
TRBJ2-1,.,TRBV4-1,TRBD2,CASSLTSGSPVWEQFF,TGCGCCAGCAGCCTGACTAGCGGGAGTCCAGTTTGGGAGCAGTTCTTC
TRBJ2-5,.,TRBV9,.,CASSPRLVGETQYF,TGTGCCAGCAGCCCCAGACTAGTAGGGGAGACCCAGTACTTC
TRBJ2-5,.,TRBV2,.,CATAGGRETQYF,TGTGCCACCGCCGGGGGACGGGAGACCCAGTACTTC
TRBJ1-1,once,TRBV2,TRBD1,CASRGDRDALNTEAFF,TGTGCCAGCAGGGGCGACAGGGATGCGCTGAACACTGAAGCTTTCTTT